This T cell receptor beta chain derives from a study of blood T cell repertoires in COVID-19. Study information: Acute-phase and convalescent COVID-19 samples originated in the United States, Italy and Spain. T cells, B-cell-depleted T cells, or PBMCs provided the cDNA or gDNA that served as material.

The CDR3 totals 13 residues. Germline loops: CDR1 MNHNY, CDR2 SVGAGI (reference sequence). V gave up 10 bases and J gave up 0 bases, with 13 bases separating them. Authors' data handling: Estimation of nucleated cell counts was performed using reference gene primer amplification. TCRdb keeps only in-frame clones here, not all; method: immunoSEQ multiplex PCR. V and J calls and clone size are as listed in that table; D and trimming were resolved from the DNA. The table includes tens of thousands of clones, over 75% detected once. The chain joins TRBV6-6 to TRBJ2-7; TRBD2 might be the D (5 bases). This receptor was identified in a human donor in a cohort sampled during active COVID-19. What was sequenced was peripheral blood. The CDR3 DNA reads as TGTGCCACCAGCTCCGGGGTCTCCTACGAGCAGTACTTC. Protein product: CATSSGVSYEQYF.